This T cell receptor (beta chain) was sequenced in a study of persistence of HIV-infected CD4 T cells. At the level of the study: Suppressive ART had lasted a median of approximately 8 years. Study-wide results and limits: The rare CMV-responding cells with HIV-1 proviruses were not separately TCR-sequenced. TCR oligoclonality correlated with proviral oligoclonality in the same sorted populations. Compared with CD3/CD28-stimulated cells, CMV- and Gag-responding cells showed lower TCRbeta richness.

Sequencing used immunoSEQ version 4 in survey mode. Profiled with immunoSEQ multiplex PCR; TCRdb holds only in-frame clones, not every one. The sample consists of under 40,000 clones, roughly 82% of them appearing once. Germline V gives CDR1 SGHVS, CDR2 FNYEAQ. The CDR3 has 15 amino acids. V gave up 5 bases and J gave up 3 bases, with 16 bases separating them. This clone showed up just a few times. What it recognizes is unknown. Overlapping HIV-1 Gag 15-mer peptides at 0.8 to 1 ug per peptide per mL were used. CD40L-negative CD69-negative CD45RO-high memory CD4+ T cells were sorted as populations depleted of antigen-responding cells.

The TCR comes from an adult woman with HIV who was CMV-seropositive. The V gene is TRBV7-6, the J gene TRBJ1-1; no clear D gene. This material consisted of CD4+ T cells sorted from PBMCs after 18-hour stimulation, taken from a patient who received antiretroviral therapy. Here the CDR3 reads CASSPSLGSDTEAFF. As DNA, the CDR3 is TGTGCCAGCAGCCCGTCTCTGGGCTCGGACACTGAAGCTTTCTTT.